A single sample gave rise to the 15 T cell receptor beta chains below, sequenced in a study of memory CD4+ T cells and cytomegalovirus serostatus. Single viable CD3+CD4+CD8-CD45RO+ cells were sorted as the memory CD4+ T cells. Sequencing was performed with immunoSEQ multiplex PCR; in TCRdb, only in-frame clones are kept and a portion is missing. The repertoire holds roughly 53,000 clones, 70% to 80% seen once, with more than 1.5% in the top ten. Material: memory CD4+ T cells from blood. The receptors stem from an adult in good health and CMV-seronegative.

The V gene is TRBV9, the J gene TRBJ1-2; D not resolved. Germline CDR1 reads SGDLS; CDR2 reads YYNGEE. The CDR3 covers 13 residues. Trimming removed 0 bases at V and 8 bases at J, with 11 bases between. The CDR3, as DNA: TGTGCCAGCAGCGTAGAGGGAGTTACGGGCTACACCTTC. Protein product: CASSVEGVTGYTF.

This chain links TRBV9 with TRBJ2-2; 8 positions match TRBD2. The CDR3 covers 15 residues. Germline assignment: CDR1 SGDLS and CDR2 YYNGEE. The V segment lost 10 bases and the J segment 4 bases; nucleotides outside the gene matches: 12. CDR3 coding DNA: TGTGCCTCCGCAGGAGCGGCGGGGGGCACCGGGGAGCTGTTTTTT. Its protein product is CASAGAAGGTGELFF.

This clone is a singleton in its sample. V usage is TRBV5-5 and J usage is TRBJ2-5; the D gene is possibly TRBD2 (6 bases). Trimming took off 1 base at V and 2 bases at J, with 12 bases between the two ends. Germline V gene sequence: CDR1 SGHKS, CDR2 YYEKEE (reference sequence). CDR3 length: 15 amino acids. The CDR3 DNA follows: TGTGCCAGCAGCTTGACGGACTACCCTCAAGAGACCCAGTACTTC. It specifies CASSLTDYPQETQYF. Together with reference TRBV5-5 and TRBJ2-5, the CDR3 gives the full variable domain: DAGVTQSPTHLIKTRGQQVTLRCSPISGHKSVSWYQQVLGQGPQFIFQYYEKEERGRGNFPDRFSARQFPNYSSELNVNALLLGDSALYLCASSLTDYPQETQYFGPGTRLLVL.

The CDR3 spells CASSLGTGYEQYF. DNA for the CDR3: TGTGCCAGCTCACTGGGGACAGGCTACGAGCAGTACTTC. The V and J genes are TRBV18 and TRBJ2-7, with 8 bases fitting TRBD1. The CDR3 covers 13 residues. Germline V gene data show CDR1 as KGHSH and CDR2 as LQKENI. The trim removed 4 bases at V and 3 bases at J, leaving 2 bases unmatched.

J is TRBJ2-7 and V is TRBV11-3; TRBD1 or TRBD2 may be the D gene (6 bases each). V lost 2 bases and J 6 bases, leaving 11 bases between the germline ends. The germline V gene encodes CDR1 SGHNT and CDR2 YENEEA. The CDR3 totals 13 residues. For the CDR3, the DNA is TGTGCCAGCAGCTTAAACCCGGGGGCCGAGCAGTACTTC. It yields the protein CASSLNPGAEQYF.

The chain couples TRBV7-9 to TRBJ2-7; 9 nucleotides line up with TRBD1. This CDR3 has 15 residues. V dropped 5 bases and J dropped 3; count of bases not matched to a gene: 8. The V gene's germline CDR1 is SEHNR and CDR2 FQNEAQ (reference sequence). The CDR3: CASSRLGQGFYEQYF. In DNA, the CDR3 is TGTGCCAGCAGCCGCCTAGGACAGGGGTTCTACGAGCAGTACTTC.

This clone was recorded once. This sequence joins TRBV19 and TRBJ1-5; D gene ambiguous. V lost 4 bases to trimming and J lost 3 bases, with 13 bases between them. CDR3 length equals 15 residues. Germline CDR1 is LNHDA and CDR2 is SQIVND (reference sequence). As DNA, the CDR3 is TGTGCCAGTAGTAAATCCCGGGGTTCCAATCAGCCCCAGCATTTT. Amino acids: CASSKSRGSNQPQHF.

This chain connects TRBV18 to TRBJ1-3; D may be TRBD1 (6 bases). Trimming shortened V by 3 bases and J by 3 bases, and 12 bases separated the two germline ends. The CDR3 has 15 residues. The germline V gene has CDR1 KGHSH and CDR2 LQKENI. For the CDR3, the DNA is TGTGCCAGCTCACCTCAGGGGACTCGTGGAAACACCATATATTTT. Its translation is CASSPQGTRGNTIYF.

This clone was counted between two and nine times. The CDR3 sequence: CASSIDFSPNQPQHF. The CDR3 nucleotides read TGTGCCAGTAGTATCGATTTCAGCCCCAATCAGCCCCAGCATTTT. This chain joins TRBV19 and TRBJ1-5; no definite D call. Germline CDR1 LNHDA, CDR2 SQIVND (reference sequence). Trimming removed 3 bases from V and 3 bases from J, with 12 bases in between. The CDR3 consists of 15 residues.

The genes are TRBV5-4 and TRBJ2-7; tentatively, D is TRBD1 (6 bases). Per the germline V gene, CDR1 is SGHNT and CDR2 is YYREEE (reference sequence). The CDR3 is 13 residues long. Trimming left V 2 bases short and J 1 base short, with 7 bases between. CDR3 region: CASSFGTSYEQYF. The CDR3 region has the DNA TGTGCCAGCAGCTTCGGGACATCCTACGAGCAGTACTTC.

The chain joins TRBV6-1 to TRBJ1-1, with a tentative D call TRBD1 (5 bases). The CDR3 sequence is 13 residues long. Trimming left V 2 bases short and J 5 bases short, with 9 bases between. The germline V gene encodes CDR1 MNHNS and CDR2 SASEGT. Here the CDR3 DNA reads TGTGCCAGCAGTGAATTGGGGCCGACTGAAGCTTTCTTT. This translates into CASSELGPTEAFF.

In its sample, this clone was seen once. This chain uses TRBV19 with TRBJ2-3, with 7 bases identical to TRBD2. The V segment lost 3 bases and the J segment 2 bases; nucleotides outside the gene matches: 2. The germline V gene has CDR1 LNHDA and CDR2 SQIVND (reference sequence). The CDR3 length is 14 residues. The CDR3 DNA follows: TGTGCCAGTAGTATCGGGAGGAACACAGATACGCAGTATTTT. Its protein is CASSIGRNTDTQYF.

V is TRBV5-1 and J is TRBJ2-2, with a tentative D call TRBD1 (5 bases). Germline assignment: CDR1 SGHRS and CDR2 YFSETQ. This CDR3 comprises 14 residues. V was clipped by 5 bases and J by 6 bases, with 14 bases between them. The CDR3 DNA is TGCGCCAGCAGACTCGTTCAGGGCGCCGGGGAGCTGTTTTTT. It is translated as CASRLVQGAGELFF.

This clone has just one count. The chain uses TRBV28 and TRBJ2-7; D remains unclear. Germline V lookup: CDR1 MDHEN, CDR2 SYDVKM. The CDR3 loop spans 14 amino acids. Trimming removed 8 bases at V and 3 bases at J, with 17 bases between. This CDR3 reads CASQRHPILYEQYF. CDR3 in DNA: TGTGCCAGCCAGAGACACCCTATACTCTACGAGCAGTACTTC.

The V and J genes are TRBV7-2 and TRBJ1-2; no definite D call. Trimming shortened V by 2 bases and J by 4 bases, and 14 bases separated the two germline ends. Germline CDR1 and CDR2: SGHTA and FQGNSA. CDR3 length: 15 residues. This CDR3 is CASSLPPPGPYGYTF. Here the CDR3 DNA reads TGTGCCAGCAGCTTACCGCCTCCCGGGCCCTATGGCTACACCTTC. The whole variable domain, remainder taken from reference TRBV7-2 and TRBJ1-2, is GAGVSQSPSNKVTEKGKDVELRCDPISGHTALYWYRQSLGQGLEFLIYFQGNSAPDKSGLPSDRFSAERTGGSVSTLTIQRTQQEDSAVYLCASSLPPPGPYGYTFGSGTRLTVV.